The clone carrying this TCR beta chain was seen many times. As yet, its antigen is unknown. The data derive from a study of regulatory T cells in long-lasting Graves disease. For the study at large: With positive TSH receptor antibodies and over 5 years of antithyroid drugs, Graves' disease was considered persistent. Study-wide points: Comparison showed that persistent patients shared more public clonotypes (roughly 2,500) than new patients (966). Under persistent disease, TRBV28, TRBJ1-2 and TRBJ2-5 were used preferentially.

Relying on iRepertoire HTBI primers and Arm-PCR of CDR3 regions, the team built TCR beta libraries. TCRdb called the multiplex PCR reads again in MiXCR, with one record for every CDR3 protein. The sample comprises under 450,000 distinct CDR3 sequences, around 24% of which are singletons, and about a quarter rests with the top ten. As for time point: persistent/refractory GD, antithyroid drugs over 5 years with positive TRAb. From PBMCs, RNA was extracted and then used to make the TCR library. In each case, Graves' disease was diagnosed per American Thyroid Association guidelines. CDR3 size: 14 residues. Germline assignment: CDR1 SQVTM and CDR2 ANQGSEA. Trimming stripped 4 bases from V and 0 bases from J, with 12 bases between.

This clonotype was sampled from a female donor with Graves disease. The material was peripheral blood mononuclear cells (PBMCs), obtained when the disease was refractory, from a patient treated with antithyroid drugs. The chain recombines TRBV29-1 with TRBJ1-1; D is unresolved. The CDR3 sequence is CSVGPTGVNTEAFF. CDR3 nucleotides: TGCAGCGTTGGTCCGACGGGAGTGAACACTGAAGCTTTCTTT.